Shown below are 9 T cell receptor beta chains from a single sample sequenced in a study of PD-L1 blockade in urothelial cancer. The time point is: pretreatment peripheral blood. Here immunoSEQ multiplex PCR was the method, and the copy in TCRdb shows in-frame clones only, minus some. The table has fewer than 65,000 clones, approximately 78% seen once; the top ten hold around 1.6%. The sample here was PBMCs, taken around atezolizumab (anti-PD-L1) treatment. The receptor set was obtained from a man in his 70s with urothelial cancer.

The chain carries TRBV5-4 and TRBJ1-1, with D possibly being TRBD1 (5 bases). V was cut by 4 bases and J by 2 bases, with 9 bases left in between. The CDR3 is made up of 13 amino acids. Per germline, CDR1 SGHNT and CDR2 YYREEE (reference sequence). The CDR3 region has the DNA TGTGCCAGCAGCCAAGACAGAAACACTGAAGCTTTCTTT. This translates into CASSQDRNTEAFF.

The chain couples TRBV5-1 to TRBJ2-2; D might be TRBD1 (6 bases). V lost 4 bases and J 6 bases, leaving 19 bases between the germline ends. The CDR3 extends over 16 amino acids. The germline CDR1 and CDR2 sequences are SGHRS and YFSETQ. CDR3 residues: CASSLPGAGPSGELFF. The CDR3 nucleotides are TGCGCCAGCAGCCTACCAGGGGCAGGCCCCTCCGGGGAGCTGTTTTTT.

CDR3 DNA sequence: TGTGCCAGCAGCCGACGACTAGCGGGAGGGGGTGGAGATACGCAGTATTTT. This gives the protein CASSRRLAGGGGDTQYF. V gene TRBV5-4 combines with J gene TRBJ2-3, with 14 bases fitting TRBD2. Germline V CDR1 and CDR2: SGHNT, YYREEE (reference sequence). V lost 4 bases to trimming and J lost 5 bases; unmatched junction nucleotides: 9. This CDR3 has 17 residues.

The rearrangement uses TRBV4-3 and TRBJ2-1, with D possibly being TRBD2 (6 bases). The CDR3 contains 17 residues. The germline V gene has CDR1 LGHNA and CDR2 YSLEER. Between the trimmed V and J ends, which lost 3 bases and 7 bases, there was a span of 22 bases. The chain's CDR3 is CASSQAATRRALNEQFF. The DNA of the CDR3 is TGCGCCAGCAGCCAGGCCGCGACTAGACGGGCCCTTAATGAGCAGTTCTTC.

This rearrangement joins TRBV28 to TRBJ1-3, with 7 nucleotides matching TRBD1. The V gene end was trimmed by 5 bases and the J gene end by 1 base; junction bases not matched to a gene: 11. This CDR3 comprises 17 residues. Germline CDR1 reads MDHEN; CDR2 reads SYDVKM. CDR3 residues: CASSRHRDSQSGNTIYF. In DNA form, the CDR3 reads TGTGCCAGCAGTCGGCACCGGGACAGTCAATCTGGAAACACCATATATTTT.

The J gene is TRBJ1-1, the V gene TRBV6-4; 11 bases are a match to TRBD1. V gave up 6 bases and J gave up 5 bases; unmatched junction bases: 5. Per the germline V gene, CDR1 is MRHNA and CDR2 is SNTAGT. There are 14 residues in the CDR3. The CDR3 nucleotides read TGTGCCAGCAGCCGGACAGGGGGCGAAACTGAAGCTTTCTTT. Translated, it gives CASSRTGGETEAFF.

The chain has TRBV4-3 and TRBJ2-3; 7 bases agree with TRBD2. V shed 1 base, J shed 0 bases, and the junction held 4 bases outside the gene matches. The length of the CDR3 is 16 residues. The germline CDR1 and CDR2 sequences are LGHNA and YSLEER. In DNA form, the CDR3 reads TGCGCCAGCAGCCAAGGTCCTAGCGGAAGCACAGATACGCAGTATTTT. Translating it yields CASSQGPSGSTDTQYF.

The genes are TRBV27 and TRBJ2-3; D gene uncertain. V was pared by 4 bases and J by 4 bases, with 12 bases between. Germline lookup yields CDR1 MNHEY and CDR2 SMNVEV (reference sequence). The CDR3 consists of 14 residues. This CDR3 is CASSSLEAPDTQYF. CDR3 DNA sequence: TGTGCCAGCAGTTCCCTTGAGGCGCCAGATACGCAGTATTTT.

This chain connects TRBV19 to TRBJ1-1; no reliable D call. CDR1 LNHDA and CDR2 SQIVND come from the germline V gene (reference sequence). The CDR3 consists of 16 residues. Trimming cost V 1 base and J 5 bases, with 17 bases left between them. CDR3 loop: CASSIGIVEAGTEAFF. The CDR3 nucleotides are TGTGCCAGTAGTATAGGGATCGTAGAGGCGGGTACTGAAGCTTTCTTT.